This entry lists 8 T cell receptor beta chains sequenced from one sample in a study of T cell responses to AZD1222 COVID-19 vaccine. Assay used: immunoSEQ multiplex PCR; TCRdb lists only in-frame clones, some missing. This sample has about 160,000 clones, with 92% found just once. Sequencing was performed on peripheral blood, taken on day 0 of MenACWY control vaccination. The receptors here all came from an adult in good health.

This clone occurred a few times. V and J are TRBV28 and TRBJ1-1, with no clear D. The length of the CDR3 is 13 residues. The ends were cut back, 6 bases at V and 5 bases at J, with 13 bases in the middle. Germline values: CDR1 MDHEN, CDR2 SYDVKM. CDR3: CASSSRGWTEAFF. The CDR3 DNA reads TGTGCCAGCAGCTCCCGGGGTTGGACTGAAGCTTTCTTT.

This clone was detected only a few times. The V call is TRBV6-2 or TRBV6-3, the J call TRBJ1-1; the D is unclear. The ends were cut back, 0 bases at V and 8 bases at J, with 7 bases in the middle. CDR1 MNHEY and CDR2 SVGEGT come from the germline V gene. The CDR3 consists of 12 residues. The CDR3 is CASSYSNTEAFF. For the CDR3, the DNA is TGTGCCAGCAGTTACTCGAATACGGAAGCTTTCTTT.

J is TRBJ2-1 and V is TRBV28, with 15 bases aligning to TRBD2. Trimming cost V 4 bases and J 8 bases; bases outside gene matches: 6. This CDR3 contains 16 residues. CDR1 MDHEN and CDR2 SYDVKM come from the germline V gene. CDR3 nucleotides: TGTGCCAGCAGTTCCCGGACTAGCGGGAGGGGTGATGAGCAGTTCTTC. Translation gives CASSSRTSGRGDEQFF.

The rearrangement links TRBV3-1 (or the pseudogene TRBV3-2) to TRBJ2-3; D is undetermined. Trimming stripped 1 base from V and 2 bases from J, with 13 bases between. The CDR3 sequence is 16 residues long. Germline V CDR1 and CDR2: LGHDT, YNNKEL (reference sequence). CDR3 in amino acids: CASSQGANDLTDTQYF. CDR3 nucleotide sequence: TGTGCCAGCAGCCAAGGGGCCAACGACCTCACAGATACGCAGTATTTT.

The chain recombines TRBV6-2 or TRBV6-3 with TRBJ1-1; no clear D. V was cut by 0 bases and J by 1 base, with 6 bases left in between. The CDR3 has 14 amino acids. Germline CDR1 is MNHEY and CDR2 is SVGEGT. The CDR3: CASSYSSENTEAFF. The CDR3 DNA reads as TGTGCCAGCAGTTACTCTTCAGAGAACACTGAAGCTTTCTTT.

This chain links TRBV19 with TRBJ2-7; tentatively, D is TRBD2 (6 bases). Trimming cost V 10 bases and J 0 bases, with 13 bases left between them. The CDR3 consists of 13 residues. CDR1 and CDR2 (germline): LNHDA, SQIVND (reference sequence). CDR3 sequence (DNA): TGTGCCACCGGTGCGGGGAGCTCCTACGAGCAGTACTTC. Translated: CATGAGSSYEQYF.

The CDR3 here is CASSYLGGYTF. The CDR3 DNA reads as TGTGCCAGCAGTTACTTGGGCGGCTACACCTTC. The gene calls are TRBV6-2 or TRBV6-3 and TRBJ1-2; D uncertain. Germline V gene data show CDR1 as MNHEY and CDR2 as SVGEGT. The CDR3 spans 11 residues. V was trimmed by 1 base and J by 8 bases, leaving 5 bases between them.

The rearrangement joins TRBV24-1 to TRBJ2-7, with D unresolved. Germline-derived CDR1 and CDR2 are KGHDR and SFDVKD. V was trimmed by 4 bases and J by 5 bases, leaving 14 bases between them. This CDR3 is built from 14 residues. This CDR3 reads CATSEWAPKNEQYF. Here the CDR3 DNA reads TGTGCCACCAGTGAGTGGGCCCCCAAAAACGAGCAGTACTTC.